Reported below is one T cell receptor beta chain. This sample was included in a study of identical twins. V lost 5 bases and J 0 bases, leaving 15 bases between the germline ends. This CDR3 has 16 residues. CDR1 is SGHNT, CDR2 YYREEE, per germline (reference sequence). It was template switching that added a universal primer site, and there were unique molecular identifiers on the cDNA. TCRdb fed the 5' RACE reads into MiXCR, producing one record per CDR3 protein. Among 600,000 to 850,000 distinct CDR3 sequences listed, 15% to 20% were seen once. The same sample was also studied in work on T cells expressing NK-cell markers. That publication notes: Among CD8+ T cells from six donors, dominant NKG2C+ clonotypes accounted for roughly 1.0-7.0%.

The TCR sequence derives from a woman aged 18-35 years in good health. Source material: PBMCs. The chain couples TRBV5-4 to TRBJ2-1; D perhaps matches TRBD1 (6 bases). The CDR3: CASRGHVETSYNEQFF. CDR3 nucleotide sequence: TGTGCCAGCAGGGGACATGTGGAAACCTCCTACAATGAGCAGTTCTTC.